This T cell receptor beta chain was sequenced in a study of CD8+ T cells in alopecia areata. Study results and caveats: Mice showed TCR sharing more clearly than patients did, possibly owing to HLA.

CD4, CD8alpha, NKG2D, NKG2ACE and other markers were used to sort pooled cutaneous lymph node cells. V was pared by 5 bases and J by 1 base, with 2 bases of the junction left unmatched. The CDR3 consists of 13 residues. Germline assignment: CDR1 NSHNY and CDR2 SYGAGN. Extraction and reverse transcription of RNA yielded cDNA as the sequencing template. Clones were sequenced by immunoSEQ multiplex PCR, and TCRdb holds only the in-frame ones, with some missing. This sample carries 200,000 to 300,000 clones and no singletons, and more than 0.95% goes to the top ten. This clone showed up just a few times. Its target is unknown. Gene names are the mouse ones. Read coverage stops 4 residues before the CDR3 terminus; the germline J gene supplies the remainder.

This TCR came from a C3H/HeJ mouse with alopecia areata. The strain's MHC type: H2-k. Sequenced: CD4+ T cells sorted from a lymph node. The chain combines TRBV13-1 with TRBJ1-1; the match to TRBD1 covers 7 bases. The sequenced CDR3 bases are TGTGCCAGCAGGGGGGACAGAAACACA. Protein sequence: CASRGDRNT. The complete CDR3 protein is CASRGDRNTEVFF.